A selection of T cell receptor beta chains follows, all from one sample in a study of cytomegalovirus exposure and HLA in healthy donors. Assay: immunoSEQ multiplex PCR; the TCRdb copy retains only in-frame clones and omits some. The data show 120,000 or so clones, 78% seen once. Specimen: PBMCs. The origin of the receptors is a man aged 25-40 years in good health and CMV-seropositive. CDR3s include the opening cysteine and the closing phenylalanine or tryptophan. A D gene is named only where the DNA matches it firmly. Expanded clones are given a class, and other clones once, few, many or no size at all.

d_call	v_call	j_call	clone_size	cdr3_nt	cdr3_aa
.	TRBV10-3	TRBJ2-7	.	TGTGCCATCAGGGCAGGGGCCACCTACGAGCAGTACTTC	CAIRAGATYEQYF
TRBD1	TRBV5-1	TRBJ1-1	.	TGCGCCAGCAGCCCAGGACAGGGACGGAACACTGAAGCTTTCTTT	CASSPGQGRNTEAFF
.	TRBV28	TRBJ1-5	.	TGTGCCAGCAGTTTGTCAGGGTATCGTCAGCCCCAGCATTTT	CASSLSGYRQPQHF
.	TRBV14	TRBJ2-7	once	TGTGCCAGCAGCCAAAGGGGGTTCCACGAGCAGTACTTC	CASSQRGFHEQYF
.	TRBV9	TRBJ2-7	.	TGTGCCAGCAGCGAGGAGGCCCTATCATACGAGCAGTACTTC	CASSEEALSYEQYF
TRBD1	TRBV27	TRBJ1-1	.	TGTGCCAGCAGTCAAGAAGGGACAGGGGGCACTGAAGCTTTCTTT	CASSQEGTGGTEAFF
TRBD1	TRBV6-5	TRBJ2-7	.	TGTGCCAGCAGGTGGGGACAGGGCACCTACGAGCAGTACTTC	CASRWGQGTYEQYF
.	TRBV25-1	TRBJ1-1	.	TGTGCCAGCAATTCCCGGTGGGGGAAGGGGGCTGAAGCTTTCTTT	CASNSRWGKGAEAFF
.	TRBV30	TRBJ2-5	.	TGTGCCTGGACTGCAGGGGAGACCCAGTACTTC	CAWTAGETQYF
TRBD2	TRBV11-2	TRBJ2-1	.	TGTGCCAGCAGCCCGGACTTTCGGACTAGCGGGGTCTACAATGAGCAGTTCTTC	CASSPDFRTSGVYNEQFF
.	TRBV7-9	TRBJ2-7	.	TGTTCCAGCAGCTTATCTGGGGCCTCCTACGAGCAGTACTTC	CSSSLSGASYEQYF
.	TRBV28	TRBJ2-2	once	TGTGCCAGCACCCCCTGGGGGCGGGCCGGGGAGCTGTTTTTT	CASTPWGRAGELFF
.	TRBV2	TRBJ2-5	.	TGTGCCAGCAGTGAAGCGCTTGGGCCTTCAGGAGAGACCCAGTACTTC	CASSEALGPSGETQYF
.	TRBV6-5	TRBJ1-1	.	TGTGCCAGCAGTTACTCGACGCGAGGGAACACTGAAGCTTTCTTT	CASSYSTRGNTEAFF
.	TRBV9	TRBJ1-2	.	TGTGCCAGCAGCGAGGACATTAAGGGCTATGGCTACACCTTC	CASSEDIKGYGYTF
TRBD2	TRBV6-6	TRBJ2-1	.	TGTGCCAGCAGTTACTCGGGACTAGCCAATGAGCAGTTCTTC	CASSYSGLANEQFF
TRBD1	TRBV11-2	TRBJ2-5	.	TGTGCCAGCAGCTCGCGCAACCAGTCCAGGGGGCGAAAGACCCAGTACTTC	CASSSRNQSRGRKTQYF
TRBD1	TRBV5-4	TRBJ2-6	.	TGTGCCAGCAGCTCGACAGGGGTCCCCTCTGGGGCCAACGTCCTGACTTTC	CASSSTGVPSGANVLTF
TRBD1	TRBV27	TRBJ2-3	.	TGTGCCAGCAGTGGACAGGGGTCAACGCAGTATTTT	CASSGQGSTQYF
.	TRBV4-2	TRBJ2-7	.	TGTGCCAGCAGCCAAGAATGGCTAGACGAGCAGTACTTC	CASSQEWLDEQYF
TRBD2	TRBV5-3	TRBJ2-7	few	TGTGCCAGAAGCTTTCCAGGGACTAGCGGAAGGCGGGACGAGCAGTACTTC	CARSFPGTSGRRDEQYF
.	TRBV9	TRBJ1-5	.	TGTGCCAGCGCGGTAGGGGGGGGCAATCAGCCCCAGCATTTT	CASAVGGGNQPQHF
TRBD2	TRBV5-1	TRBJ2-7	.	TGCGCCAGCAGCTTGGCAGGACTAGCGGATATCTCCTACGAGCAGTACTTC	CASSLAGLADISYEQYF
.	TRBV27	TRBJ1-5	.	TGTGCCAGCAGTTTATACAGGGCGAGCAATCAGCCCCAGCATTTT	CASSLYRASNQPQHF
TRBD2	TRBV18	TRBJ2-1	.	TGTGCCAGCTCACCACCTAGCGGGTATTACAATGAGCAGTTCTTC	CASSPPSGYYNEQFF
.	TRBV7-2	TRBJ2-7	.	TGTGCCAGCAGCTTAGCGATTTTTGAGGGTGGTCTTGAGCAGTACTTC	CASSLAIFEGGLEQYF
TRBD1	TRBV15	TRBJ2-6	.	TGTGCCACCAGCGCCAGGGACAGGCTCCCTTCTGGGGCCAACGTCCTGACTTTC	CATSARDRLPSGANVLTF
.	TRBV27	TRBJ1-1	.	TGTGCCAGCACGGGTAGGAGGGTGACTGAAGCTTTCTTT	CASTGRRVTEAFF
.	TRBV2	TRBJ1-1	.	TGTGCCAGCTATACAGGGACTGAAGCTTTCTTT	CASYTGTEAFF
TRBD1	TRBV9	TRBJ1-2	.	TGTGCCAGCAGCGTGGGACAGGGAGTCTATGGCTACACCTTC	CASSVGQGVYGYTF
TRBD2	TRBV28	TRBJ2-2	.	TGTGCCAGCAGTCTCAGCGGGAGCGTAGTAGGCACCGGGGAGCTGTTTTTT	CASSLSGSVVGTGELFF
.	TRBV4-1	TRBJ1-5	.	TGCGCCAGCAGCCCGAATACAGGGATCAATCAGCCCCAGCATTTT	CASSPNTGINQPQHF
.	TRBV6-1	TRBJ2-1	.	TGTGCCAGCAGCCCCGACTCGGTGCGTCTCAATGAGCAGTTCTTC	CASSPDSVRLNEQFF
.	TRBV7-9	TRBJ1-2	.	TGTGCCAGCAGTATTGAAACTCTAAACTATGGCTACACCTTC	CASSIETLNYGYTF
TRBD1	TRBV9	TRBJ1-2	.	TGTGCCAGCAGCGGACAGGGTACCTATGGCTACACCTTC	CASSGQGTYGYTF
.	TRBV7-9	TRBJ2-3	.	TGTGCCAGCAGCCCTAGCACAGATACGCAGTATTTT	CASSPSTDTQYF
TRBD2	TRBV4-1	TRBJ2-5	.	TGCGCCAGCAGCCATCCCGCTATAAGCGGGAGATGGGAGACCCAGTACTTC	CASSHPAISGRWETQYF
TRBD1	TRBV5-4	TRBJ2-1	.	TGTGCCAGCAGCTTGGAGGACAGGGGCTACAATGAGCAGTTCTTC	CASSLEDRGYNEQFF
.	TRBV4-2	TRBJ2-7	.	TGTGCCAGCAGCCAAGAGGAGATTAGCTACCTGTACTTC	CASSQEEISYLYF
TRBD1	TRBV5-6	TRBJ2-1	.	TGTGCCAGCAGCTGGGACAGTGCCTACAATGAGCAGTTCTTC	CASSWDSAYNEQFF
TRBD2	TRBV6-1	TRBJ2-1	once	TGTGCCAGCAGGCGACTAGCGGGAGGTTACAATGAGCAGTTCTTC	CASRRLAGGYNEQFF
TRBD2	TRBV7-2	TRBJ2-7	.	TGTGCCAGCAGCTCGGGACTAGCGGGAATTTACGAGCAGTACTTC	CASSSGLAGIYEQYF
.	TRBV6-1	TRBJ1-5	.	TGTGCCAGCAGCGAAAACGGGGGTGGGAGCAATCAGCCCCAGCATTTT	CASSENGGGSNQPQHF
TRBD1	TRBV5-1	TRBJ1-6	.	TGCGCCAGCAGCTTGCGCCCGGACAGGGGTAATTCACCCCTCCACTTT	CASSLRPDRGNSPLHF
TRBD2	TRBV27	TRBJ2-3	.	TGTGCCAGCAGACGGAGACTAGCGGGAAAATCCACAGATACGCAGTATTTT	CASRRRLAGKSTDTQYF
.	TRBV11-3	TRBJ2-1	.	TGTGCCAGCAGCTTGGAGGGAAGCTCCTACAATGAGCAGTTCTTC	CASSLEGSSYNEQFF
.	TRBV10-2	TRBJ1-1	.	TGCGCCAGCACGACAGTGAACACTGAAGCTTTCTTT	CASTTVNTEAFF
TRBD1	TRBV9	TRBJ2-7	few	TGTGCCAGCAGCACAGGGACAGGCGAAGAGCAGTACTTC	CASSTGTGEEQYF
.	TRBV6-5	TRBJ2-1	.	TGTGCCAGCAGTCCTCCGGGAAAATCCTACAATGAGCAGTTCTTC	CASSPPGKSYNEQFF
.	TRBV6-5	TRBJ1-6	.	TGTGCCAGCAGTTATGGGGGAGGGTTCTTGGACTCACCCCTCCACTTT	CASSYGGGFLDSPLHF
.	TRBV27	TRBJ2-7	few	TGTGCCAGCAGTTTACGGGTAGCGGAGTTGGGCCTCTACGAGCAGTACTTC	CASSLRVAELGLYEQYF
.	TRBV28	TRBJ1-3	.	TGTGCCAGCAGTTTCTCCTCTAGCTCTGGAAACACCATATATTTT	CASSFSSSSGNTIYF
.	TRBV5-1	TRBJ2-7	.	TGCGCCAGCAGCTTGGCCCGGAATCTGTACGACGGGGACGAGCAGTACTTC	CASSLARNLYDGDEQYF
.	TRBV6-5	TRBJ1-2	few	TGTGCCAGCAGTTACGGTCAGGAAACTTCCTACACCTTC	CASSYGQETSYTF
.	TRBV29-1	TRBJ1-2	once	TGCAGCGTTGCCAGGGGCGATTATGGCTACACCTTC	CSVARGDYGYTF
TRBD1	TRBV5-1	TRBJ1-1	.	TGCGCCAGCAGCTTGAGGACAGGGGATGAGACTGAAGCTTTCTTT	CASSLRTGDETEAFF
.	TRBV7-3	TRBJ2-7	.	TGTGCCACCAAAAGAAACCTTTTAGGGGGCGAGCAGTACTTC	CATKRNLLGGEQYF